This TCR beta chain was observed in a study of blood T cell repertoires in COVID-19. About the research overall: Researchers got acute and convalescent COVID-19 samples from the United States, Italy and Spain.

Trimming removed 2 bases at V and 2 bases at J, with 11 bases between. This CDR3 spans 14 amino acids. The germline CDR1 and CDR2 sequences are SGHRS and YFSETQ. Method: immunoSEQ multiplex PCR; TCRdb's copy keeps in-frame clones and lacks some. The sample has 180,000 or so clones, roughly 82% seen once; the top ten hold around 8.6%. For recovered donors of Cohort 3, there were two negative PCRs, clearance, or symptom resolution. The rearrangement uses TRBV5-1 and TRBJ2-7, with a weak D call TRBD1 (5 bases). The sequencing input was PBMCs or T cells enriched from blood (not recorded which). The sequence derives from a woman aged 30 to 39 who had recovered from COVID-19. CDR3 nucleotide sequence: TGCGCCAGCAGCTTCGAAAGGGGAACCTACGAGCAGTACTTC. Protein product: CASSFERGTYEQYF. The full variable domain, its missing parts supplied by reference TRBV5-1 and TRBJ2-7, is KAGVTQTPRYLIKTRGQQVTLSCSPISGHRSVSWYQQTPGQGLQFLFEYFSETQRNKGNFPGRFSGRQFSNSRSEMNVSTLELGDSALYLCASSFERGTYEQYFGPGTRLTVT.